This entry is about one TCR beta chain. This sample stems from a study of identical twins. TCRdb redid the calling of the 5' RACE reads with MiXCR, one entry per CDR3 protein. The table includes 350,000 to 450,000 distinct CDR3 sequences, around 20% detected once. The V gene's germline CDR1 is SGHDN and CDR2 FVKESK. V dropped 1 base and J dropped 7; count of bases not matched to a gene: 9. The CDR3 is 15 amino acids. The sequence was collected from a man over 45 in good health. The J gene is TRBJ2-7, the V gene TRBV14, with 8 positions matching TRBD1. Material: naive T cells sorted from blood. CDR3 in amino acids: CASSQADRGVGEQYF. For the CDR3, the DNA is TGTGCCAGCAGCCAAGCCGACAGGGGCGTTGGAGAGCAGTACTTC. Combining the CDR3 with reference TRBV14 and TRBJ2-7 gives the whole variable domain EAGVTQFPSHSVIEKGQTVTLRCDPISGHDNLYWYRRVMGKEIKFLLHFVKESKQDESGMPNNRFLAERTGGTYSTLKVQPAELEDSGVYFCASSQADRGVGEQYFGPGTRLTVT.